A selection of T cell receptor beta chains follows, all from one sample in a study of vaccination effects on CD4 cells after COVID-19. Their specific antigens are unknown. TCRdb keeps only in-frame clones here, not all; method: immunoSEQ multiplex PCR. The sample records over 50,000 clones, more than 70% being singletons. This material consisted of CD4+ T cells from PBMCs cultured with HCoV-229E spike peptides, taken after COVID-19 vaccination. The origin of the receptors is a human donor who received a COVID-19 vaccine. Each CDR3 is given with its conserved first and last residue. D genes are given only for firm matches. Only some rows state a clone size, as once, few, many or a class for expanded clones.

TGCGCCAGCAGCCAAGATCGGTTAAGAGGGGCATTAAGTGGAAACACCATATATTTT,CASSQDRLRGALSGNTIYF,TRBV4-1,TRBJ1-3,few,-
TGCGCCAGCAGCCCGGCACTAGGAACAGATACGCAGTATTTT,CASSPALGTDTQYF,TRBV4-1,TRBJ2-3,few,-
TGTGCCAGCAGTGAGCTCGGGGGGGGGCAAGAGACCCAGTACTTC,CASSELGGGQETQYF,TRBV2,TRBJ2-5,-,TRBD2
TGTGCCAGCAGCCGGGGGACAGGGACAAGCAATCAGCCCCAGCATTTT,CASSRGTGTSNQPQHF,TRBV5-4,TRBJ1-5,-,TRBD1
TGTGCCAGCAGGGGGCATGGCTACACCTTC,CASRGHGYTF,TRBV6-1,TRBJ1-2,-,-
TGTGCCACCAGTGATTTGAGGGGTAACTATGGCTACACCTTC,CATSDLRGNYGYTF,TRBV24-1,TRBJ1-2,-,-
TGTGCCAGCAGCTACCTCCGGGACAGGGATAGGAATTCACCCCTCCACTTT,CASSYLRDRDRNSPLHF,TRBV7-2,TRBJ1-6,-,TRBD1
TGCGCCAGCAGGCCTGCGTATGGGGGTCCTGGAAACACCATATATTTT,CASRPAYGGPGNTIYF,TRBV5-1,TRBJ1-3,-,-
TGTGCCAGCAGCCACCTGGACAGGGGAAATGAGCAGTTCTTC,CASSHLDRGNEQFF,TRBV3-1/TRBV3-2,TRBJ2-1,once,TRBD1
TGTGCCAGCAGCCGTAATATGAACACTGAAGCTTTCTTT,CASSRNMNTEAFF,TRBV11-2,TRBJ1-1,-,-
TGTGCCAGCAGTGAAGTAGTCCTGGGACAGGTCTCTGGAAACACCATATATTTT,CASSEVVLGQVSGNTIYF,TRBV25-1,TRBJ1-3,-,TRBD1
TGTGCCAGCAGTTTTCAGTTGTTTTACCAAGAGACCCAGTACTTC,CASSFQLFYQETQYF,TRBV28,TRBJ2-5,-,-
TGTGCCAGTAGTAAGACTAGCGGGGGGCCCTCCGGGGAGCTGTTTTTT,CASSKTSGGPSGELFF,TRBV19,TRBJ2-2,-,TRBD2
TGTGCCAGCAGTGGGACCGGGTTGAACACTGAAGCTTTCTTT,CASSGTGLNTEAFF,TRBV6-6,TRBJ1-1,-,-
TGTGCCAGCAGCTTACGGACAGGGGAGGCTTTCTTT,CASSLRTGEAFF,TRBV5-4,TRBJ1-1,-,TRBD1
TGTGCCAGCAACGAGGGGAACACAGAAGAGACCCAGTACTTC,CASNEGNTEETQYF,TRBV9,TRBJ2-5,-,-
TGCGCCAGCAGCAATGAATCCGGAGACAAAAACATTCAGTACTTC,CASSNESGDKNIQYF,TRBV5-1,TRBJ2-4,-,-
TGCGCCAGCAGCTTGGCCGGGACCGTGGGTACTGAAGCTTTCTTT,CASSLAGTVGTEAFF,TRBV5-1,TRBJ1-1,-,-
TGTGCCTGGAGATCTGGACAAACCCCGGGGGAGACCCAGTACTTC,CAWRSGQTPGETQYF,TRBV30,TRBJ2-5,-,-
TGTGCCACCAGCAGCGGGGGTATTCGCAATCAGCCCCAGCATTTT,CATSSGGIRNQPQHF,TRBV15,TRBJ1-5,-,-
TGCGCCAGCAGCTTGGGGGCAGTGGCCAATCAGCCCCAGCATTTT,CASSLGAVANQPQHF,TRBV5-1,TRBJ1-5,-,-
TGTGCCAGCAGTTTACGGGGCCTGGCTGGCTACACCTTC,CASSLRGLAGYTF,TRBV12-3/TRBV12-4,TRBJ1-2,-,-
TGTGCCAGCAGACAGGGGAGCTCCTACAATGAGCAGTTCTTC,CASRQGSSYNEQFF,TRBV27,TRBJ2-1,-,TRBD1
TGTGCCAGCAGTTTGTACGACGCGACTTCACCCCTCCACTTT,CASSLYDATSPLHF,TRBV27,TRBJ1-6,-,-
TGTGCCAGCACAAATCGGGGCAACACTGAAGCTTTCTTT,CASTNRGNTEAFF,TRBV2,TRBJ1-1,few,-
TGCGCCAGCAGCCGCGGTCCCCTCGGGACTAGCGGGGGGTTGAACACCGGGGAGCTGTTTTTT,CASSRGPLGTSGGLNTGELFF,TRBV4-1,TRBJ2-2,-,TRBD2
TGTGCCTGGAGGAGGGAACTTAACTATGGCTACACCTTC,CAWRRELNYGYTF,TRBV30,TRBJ1-2,once,-
TGTGCCACCAGTCAATCCGGGACAGGGGTTTCTGAAGCTTTCTTT,CATSQSGTGVSEAFF,TRBV24-1,TRBJ1-1,-,TRBD1
TGTGCCAGCAGCTTAGCGGACCTTAGTTCCAATGAGCAGTTCTTC,CASSLADLSSNEQFF,TRBV7-2,TRBJ2-1,-,-
TGCGCCAGCAGCCCTACGGGGAACTATGGCTACACCTTC,CASSPTGNYGYTF,TRBV5-1,TRBJ1-2,-,-
TGTGCCAGCAGCCTGCGGAGGGTCGGTAATCAGCCCCAGCATTTT,CASSLRRVGNQPQHF,TRBV5-6,TRBJ1-5,-,-
TGTGCCAGCAGTTTAGGGGCGGGCTACACCTTC,CASSLGAGYTF,TRBV12-3/TRBV12-4,TRBJ1-2,-,-
TGTGCCAGCAGCTTAATAGGCGGCCGGGGGAGGTCGGGCGCCGGGGAGCTGTTTTTT,CASSLIGGRGRSGAGELFF,TRBV7-3,TRBJ2-2,-,-
TGTGCCAGCAGTTACAGTTTCAGGGGAACGAACACCATATATTTT,CASSYSFRGTNTIYF,TRBV6-5,TRBJ1-3,-,-
TGTGCCATCGGGGAAAGGGAACCCGATACGCAGTATTTT,CAIGEREPDTQYF,TRBV10-3,TRBJ2-3,-,-
TGTGCCAGCAGTTTATACCAGGGTCGTTATAATTCACCCCTCCACTTT,CASSLYQGRYNSPLHF,TRBV28,TRBJ1-6,few,-
TGCGCCAGCAGCTTGGGTACAGGGGACAATGAGCAGTTCTTC,CASSLGTGDNEQFF,TRBV5-1,TRBJ2-1,-,TRBD1
TGTGCCAGCAGCGTCGCCCCCGGGACAGGGAGTAATACGCAGTATTTT,CASSVAPGTGSNTQYF,TRBV9,TRBJ2-3,-,TRBD1
TGTGCCAGCAGCCTGCAGGGTCCTGGGGCCAACGTCCTGACTTTC,CASSLQGPGANVLTF,TRBV7-2,TRBJ2-6,-,-
TGTGCCAGTAGTAAAATACGGGGGCAGGGAAGTGAAGCTTTCTTT,CASSKIRGQGSEAFF,TRBV19,TRBJ1-1,few,-
TGTGCCAGCAGCCTATTCTTTTACACCATATATTTT,CASSLFFYTIYF,TRBV3-1/TRBV3-2,TRBJ1-3,-,-
TGCGCCAGCAGTTTTACAGGGGGTAATTCACCCCTCCACTTT,CASSFTGGNSPLHF,TRBV10-1,TRBJ1-6,few,TRBD1
TGTGCCAGCAGCCCTGACAGGGAAGGAGATACGCAGTATTTT,CASSPDREGDTQYF,TRBV7-2,TRBJ2-3,-,TRBD1
TGCAGCGCTGTGGAGGGTGAAGAGACCCAGTACTTC,CSAVEGEETQYF,TRBV29-1,TRBJ2-5,-,-
TGTGCCAGCAGCTTGGGGCAGGGTAGTGAAAAACTGTTTTTT,CASSLGQGSEKLFF,TRBV7-9,TRBJ1-4,-,-
TGCGCCAGCAAGGTTCGGGGGATGAACACTGAAGCTTTCTTT,CASKVRGMNTEAFF,TRBV10-2,TRBJ1-1,-,-
TGTGCCAGCAGCAAGCGTGACAGGGACTCTGGAAACACCATATATTTT,CASSKRDRDSGNTIYF,TRBV5-4,TRBJ1-3,-,TRBD1
TGTGCCAGCAGACCGCCCACAGGGGGGATTCCCTACACCTTC,CASRPPTGGIPYTF,TRBV27,TRBJ1-2,-,TRBD1
TGTGCCAGCAGCGTAGATGAGGGTCGAAATTCACCCCTCCACTTT,CASSVDEGRNSPLHF,TRBV9,TRBJ1-6,-,-
TGCGCCAGCAGCCAATTAGGACTCGGCCCAGATACGCAGTATTTT,CASSQLGLGPDTQYF,TRBV4-1,TRBJ2-3,few,-
TGTGCCAGCAGCGGTTCGTGGGGTGCCTACAATGAGCAGTTCTTC,CASSGSWGAYNEQFF,TRBV7-8,TRBJ2-1,-,-
TGTGCCAGCACACTACTCCCTCAGCCCCAGCATTTT,CASTLLPQPQHF,TRBV6-5,TRBJ1-5,few,-
TGCGCCAGCAGCCCCGGGACAGCAAGAAACACCGGGGAGCTGTTTTTT,CASSPGTARNTGELFF,TRBV4-1,TRBJ2-2,-,TRBD1
TGTGCCAGCAACGACAGGGCAGGGGAGCAGTTCTTC,CASNDRAGEQFF,TRBV7-6,TRBJ2-1,few,TRBD1
TGTGCCAGCAGCTTCTACAACACAGATACGCAGTATTTT,CASSFYNTDTQYF,TRBV5-6,TRBJ2-3,-,-
TGTGCCAGCAGCTTGTTACGGGGGGGCTCTGAAGCTTTCTTT,CASSLLRGGSEAFF,TRBV5-5,TRBJ1-1,-,-
TGTGCCAGCAGCTCCGGACTAGCGGGGGCCTGGAACACCGGGGAGCTGTTTTTT,CASSSGLAGAWNTGELFF,TRBV7-6,TRBJ2-2,-,TRBD2
TGTGCCAGCAGGAGCACAGGGGAAGCCAAAAACATTCAGTACTTC,CASRSTGEAKNIQYF,TRBV7-2,TRBJ2-4,once,TRBD1
TGTGCCAGCAGAACTGGGACAGGGAATCCCGGGGAGCTGTTTTTT,CASRTGTGNPGELFF,TRBV6-5,TRBJ2-2,few,TRBD1
TGTGCCAGCAGTTACTCGAGGACAGGGGAAAACACCATATATTTT,CASSYSRTGENTIYF,TRBV6-2/TRBV6-3,TRBJ1-3,-,TRBD1